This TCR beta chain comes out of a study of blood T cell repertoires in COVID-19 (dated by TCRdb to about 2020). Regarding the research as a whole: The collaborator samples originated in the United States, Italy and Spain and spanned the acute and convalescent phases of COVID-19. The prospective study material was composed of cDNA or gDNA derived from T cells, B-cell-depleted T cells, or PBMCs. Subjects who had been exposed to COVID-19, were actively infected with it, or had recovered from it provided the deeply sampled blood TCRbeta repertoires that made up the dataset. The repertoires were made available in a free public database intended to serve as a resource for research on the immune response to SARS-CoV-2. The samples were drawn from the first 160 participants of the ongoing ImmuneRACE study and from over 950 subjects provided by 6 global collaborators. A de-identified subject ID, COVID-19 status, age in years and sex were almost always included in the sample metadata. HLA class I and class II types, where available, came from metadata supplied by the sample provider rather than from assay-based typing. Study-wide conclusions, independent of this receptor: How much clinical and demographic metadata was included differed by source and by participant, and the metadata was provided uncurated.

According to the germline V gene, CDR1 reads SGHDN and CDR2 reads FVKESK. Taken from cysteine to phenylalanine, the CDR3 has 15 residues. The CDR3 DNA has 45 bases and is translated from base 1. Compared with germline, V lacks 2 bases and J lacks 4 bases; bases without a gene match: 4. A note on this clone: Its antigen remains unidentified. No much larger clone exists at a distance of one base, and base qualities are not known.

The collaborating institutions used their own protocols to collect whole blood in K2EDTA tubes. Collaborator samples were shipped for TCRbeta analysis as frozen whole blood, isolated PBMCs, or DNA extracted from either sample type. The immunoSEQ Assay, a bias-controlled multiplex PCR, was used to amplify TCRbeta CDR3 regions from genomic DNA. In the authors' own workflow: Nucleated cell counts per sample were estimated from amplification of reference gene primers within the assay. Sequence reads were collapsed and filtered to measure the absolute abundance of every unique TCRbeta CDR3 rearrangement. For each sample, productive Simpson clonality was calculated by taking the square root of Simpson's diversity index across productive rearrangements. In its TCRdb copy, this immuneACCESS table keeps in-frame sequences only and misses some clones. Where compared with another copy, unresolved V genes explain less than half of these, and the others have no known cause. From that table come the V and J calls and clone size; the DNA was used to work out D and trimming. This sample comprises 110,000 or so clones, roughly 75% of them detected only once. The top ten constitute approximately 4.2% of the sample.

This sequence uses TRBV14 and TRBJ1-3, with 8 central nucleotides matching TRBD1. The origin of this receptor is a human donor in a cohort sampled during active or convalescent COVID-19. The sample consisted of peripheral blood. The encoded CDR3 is CASSQQTGVGNTIYF. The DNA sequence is TGTGCCAGCAGCCAACAGACAGGGGTGGGAAACACCATATATTTT.